This T cell receptor (beta chain) comes out of a study of Ad26.COV2.S vaccination and SARS-CoV-2 variants. Regarding treatment: some 19 received Ad26.COV2.S at low or high dose, single or two shots; five or six received placebo; per-sample allocation not given. Collection of the samples took place on day 63 after the first injection of vaccine or placebo. The V gene lost 0 bases and the J gene lost 3 bases, with 6 bases spanning the gap. CDR1 LGHDT and CDR2 YNNKEL come from the germline V gene (reference sequence). The CDR3 covers 14 residues. Assay used: immunoSEQ multiplex PCR; TCRdb lists only in-frame clones, some missing. The table lists approximately 410,000 clones, over 75% of them singletons.

The TCR was taken from a person between 18 and 60 years old who received the Ad26.COV2.S COVID-19 vaccine or a placebo. This sample comprised peripheral blood, obtained in a trial of Ad26.COV2.S vaccine versus placebo. This chain joins TRBV3-1 (or the pseudogene TRBV3-2) and TRBJ1-5, with unresolved D. CDR3 sequence reads: CASSQEGNNQPQHF. The DNA of the CDR3 is TGTGCCAGCAGCCAAGAAGGCAACAATCAGCCCCAGCATTTT.